These 18 T cell receptor beta chains came from one sample sequenced in a study of vaccination and CD4 T cells after COVID-19. Which antigens these TCRs recognize remains unknown. Cultured CD4+ T-cell DNA underwent Oncomine TCR Beta short-read sequencing. A single record per CDR3 protein comes from TCRdb applying MiXCR to the PCR reads. The sample includes 25,000 to 30,000 distinct CDR3 sequences, approximately 66% of them seen just once. Treatment specified: roughly ten-day PBMC culture with coronavirus spike peptide pools or control peptides (ViraFEST assay). Material: CD4+ T cells from blood, cultured in vitro, obtained after SARS-CoV-2 vaccination. These receptors all come from a human donor who received a COVID-19 vaccine.

The sample holds one count of this clonotype. V and J are TRBV24-1 and TRBJ1-4; the match to TRBD1 covers 8 bases. V gave up 10 bases and J gave up 5 bases; unmatched junction bases: 5. Germline assignment: CDR1 KGHDR and CDR2 SFDVKD. This CDR3 contains 13 residues. The CDR3 loop is CATRTGRNEKLFF. DNA for the CDR3: TGTGCCACTAGGACAGGGAGAAATGAAAAACTGTTTTTT.

This clonotype was observed a few times. The chain carries TRBV19 and TRBJ1-2; 8 nucleotides agree with TRBD1. Germline-derived CDR1 and CDR2 are LNHDA and SQIVND (reference sequence). The V gene end was trimmed by 4 bases and the J gene end by 7 bases; junction bases not matched to a gene: 8. CDR3 size: 14 residues. CDR3 sequence reads: CASSKAGGDAGYTF. The CDR3 DNA reads as TGTGCCAGTAGTAAGGCAGGGGGCGACGCTGGCTACACCTTC.

This clonotype was observed a single time. The chain is built from TRBV2 and TRBJ1-6; 7 nucleotides line up with TRBD1. V shed 6 bases, J shed 14 bases, and the junction held 16 bases outside the gene matches. There are 15 residues in the CDR3. Per germline, CDR1 SNHLY and CDR2 FYNNEI. The CDR3 bases are TGTGCCAGCAGCGACGGACAGGCCCCTACGGGATCCCTCCACTTT. Protein: CASSDGQAPTGSLHF.

The genes are TRBV10-3 and TRBJ1-2; D remains ambiguous. V was pared by 0 bases and J by 4 bases, with 15 bases between. Germline V lookup: CDR1 ENHRY, CDR2 SYGVKD. This CDR3 spans 16 amino acids. In nucleotides, the CDR3 is TGTGCCATCAGTGAGTCGTCGCCGGTATTTTTCTATGGCTACACCTTC. Translated, it gives CAISESSPVFFYGYTF.

This clonotype was detected only once. The V gene is TRBV30, the J gene TRBJ2-3, with D perhaps matching TRBD1 (6 bases). Trimming took 6 bases from V and 1 from J, leaving 14 bases between them. Germline loops: CDR1 GTSNPN, CDR2 SVGIG (reference sequence). CDR3 length: 14 amino acids. The CDR3, as DNA: TGTGCCTGCACCCCAGGGGTCGGCACAGATACGCAGTATTTT. It yields the protein CACTPGVGTDTQYF.

V usage is TRBV2 and J usage is TRBJ2-7; 7 bases match TRBD1. The V and J ends lost 6 bases and 2 bases, in that order; junction bases with no gene match: 4. Germline assignment: CDR1 SNHLY and CDR2 FYNNEI. The CDR3 has 13 amino acids. For the CDR3, the DNA is TGTGCCAGCAGGGCAGGGGGTGCCTACGAGCAGTACTTC. Its translation is CASRAGGAYEQYF. Based on the CDR3 plus reference TRBV2 and TRBJ2-7, the full variable domain is EPEVTQTPSHQVTQMGQEVILRCVPISNHLYFYWYRQILGQKVEFLVSFYNNEISEKSEIFDDQFSVERPDGSNFTLKIRSTKLEDSAMYFCASRAGGAYEQYFGPGTRLTVT.

The chain has TRBV15 and TRBJ1-6; D not certain. This CDR3 is built from 15 residues. Germline CDR1 LNHNV, CDR2 YYDKDF (reference sequence). The germline V and J ends were trimmed by 0 bases and 8 bases, with 11 bases remaining between them. CDR3 in amino acids: CATSREVGIDSPLHF. CDR3 nucleotides: TGTGCCACCAGCAGAGAGGTTGGGATTGATTCACCCCTCCACTTT.

The chain joins TRBV19 to TRBJ2-5; TRBD2 agrees at 8 bases. Germline loops: CDR1 LNHDA, CDR2 SQIVND (reference sequence). The CDR3 is made up of 18 amino acids. Losses at the gene ends were 11 bases for V and 1 base for J; bases not matched to a gene: 21. CDR3: CASGPNRSGVRRQETQYF. The CDR3 nucleotides read TGTGCCTCAGGGCCGAATCGTAGCGGGGTAAGGCGCCAAGAGACCCAGTACTTC.

J is TRBJ1-1 and V is TRBV20-1; the D is unclear. The V gene's germline CDR1 is DFQATT and CDR2 SNEGSKA (reference sequence). Trimming removed 0 bases from V and 3 bases from J, with 5 bases in between. There are 12 residues in the CDR3. CDR3 coding DNA: TGCAGTGCTAGAGATAAGGACACTGAAGCTTTCTTT. Translation gives CSARDKDTEAFF.

This clonotype was picked up a small number of times. The chain couples TRBV24-1 to TRBJ2-3, with D maybe TRBD1 (6 bases). This CDR3 spans 15 amino acids. Germline V gene sequence: CDR1 KGHDR, CDR2 SFDVKD. Trimming shortened V by 4 bases and J by 1 base, and 11 bases separated the two germline ends. In DNA form, the CDR3 reads TGTGCCACCAGTGACCGGACAGCCCGCACAGATACGCAGTATTTT. Translating gives CATSDRTARTDTQYF.

The chain links TRBV23-1 to TRBJ1-6; the D gene is possibly TRBD1 (5 bases). TRBV23-1 is filed as an ORF, its function uncertain. This CDR3 has 17 residues. The V end was cut by 2 bases, the J end by 6 bases, with 17 bases between. CDR3: CASSQPRQGSGNSPLHF. The CDR3 nucleotides read TGCGCCAGCAGTCAACCGCGGCAGGGAAGTGGTAATTCACCCCTCCACTTT.

The V gene is TRBV21-1, the J gene TRBJ2-7. TRBV21-1 is a known pseudogene. This CDR3 region has 15 residues. The CDR3 DNA reads as TGTGCCAGCAGCAAAGCATCGGCGGAGACCCACGAGCAGTACTTC. As protein: CASSKASAETHEQYF.

This clonotype was counted between two and nine times. This chain links TRBV24-1 with TRBJ2-3; the match to TRBD2 covers 12 bases. Germline CDR1 KGHDR, CDR2 SFDVKD. The CDR3 runs to 18 residues. Trimming at V came to 3 bases and at J to 5 bases, leaving 11 bases not matched to a gene. CDR3: CATSDHRILAGGEDTQYF. The DNA of the CDR3 is TGTGCCACCAGTGATCACAGAATTCTAGCGGGGGGGGAAGATACGCAGTATTTT.

The chain combines TRBV19 with TRBJ2-3; D possibly corresponds to TRBD2 (7 bases). The V end was cut by 6 bases, the J end by 5 bases, with 24 bases between. The V gene's germline CDR1 is LNHDA and CDR2 SQIVND (reference sequence). The CDR3 covers 17 residues. DNA of the CDR3: TGTGCCAGTAGCCCCCCCTCGGGCCGGGGGGCCGGAGATACGCAGTATTTT. Protein product: CASSPPSGRGAGDTQYF.

The chain joins TRBV29-1 to TRBJ2-5; 9 nucleotides agree with TRBD1. After removal of 6 bases from V and 2 bases from J, the junction contained 10 bases not matched to a gene. Germline V gene data show CDR1 as SQVTM and CDR2 as ANQGSEA. This CDR3 region has 15 residues. Here the CDR3 DNA reads TGCAGCGTCAAAGGACAGGGACAGGGACAAGAGACCCAGTACTTC. This gives the protein CSVKGQGQGQETQYF.

There are a few counts of this clonotype. This chain joins TRBV7-2 and TRBJ2-5; unclear D gene. Germline-derived CDR1 and CDR2 are SGHTA and FQGNSA. The CDR3 consists of 12 residues. The V end lost 2 bases, the J end lost 5 bases, and 6 bases lay between the germline ends. The CDR3 is CASSLYGETQYF. CDR3 in DNA: TGTGCCAGCAGCTTATATGGGGAGACCCAGTACTTC. Full variable domain (rest looked up from reference TRBV7-2 and TRBJ2-5): GAGVSQSPSNKVTEKGKDVELRCDPISGHTALYWYRQSLGQGLEFLIYFQGNSAPDKSGLPSDRFSAERTGGSVSTLTIQRTQQEDSAVYLCASSLYGETQYFGPGTRLLVL.

The chain employs TRBV18 and TRBJ2-3; possible D gene TRBD2, 6 bases. Germline lookup yields CDR1 KGHSH and CDR2 LQKENI. CDR3 size: 15 residues. V lost 2 bases and J 2 bases, leaving 11 bases between the germline ends. In DNA form, the CDR3 reads TGTGCCAGCTCACCAGGTAGCGGCTACACAGATACGCAGTATTTT. Translated, it gives CASSPGSGYTDTQYF. Together with reference TRBV18 and TRBJ2-3, the CDR3 gives the full variable domain: NAGVMQNPRHLVRRRGQEARLRCSPMKGHSHVYWYRQLPEEGLKFMVYLQKENIIDESGMPKERFSAEFPKEGPSILRIQQVVRGDSAAYFCASSPGSGYTDTQYFGPGTRLTVL.

In DNA, the CDR3 is TGTGCCAGCAGCAAAGGATCAGACACTGAAGCTTTCTTT. This encodes CASSKGSDTEAFF. The rearrangement uses TRBV21-1 and TRBJ1-1. TRBV21-1 is tagged as a pseudogene. This CDR3 has 13 residues.